These 14 T cell receptor beta chains were all obtained from the same sample, sequenced in a study of breast tumors, draining lymph nodes, adjacent tissues. A single record per CDR3 protein comes from TCRdb applying MiXCR to the multiplex PCR reads. The table lists approximately 210,000 distinct CDR3 sequences, approximately 36% of them singletons. Samples came from axillary lymph nodes draining the breast cancer. Sequenced material: axillary lymph node tissue. The receptors derive from a female donor with breast cancer. Some clones in this sample may be carry-over from other donors' samples.

This clonotype has a count of ten or more. The chain employs TRBV19 and TRBJ1-2, with 9 bases identical to TRBD1. CDR3 length equals 12 residues. Germline assignment: CDR1 LNHDA and CDR2 SQIVND (reference sequence). V gave up 7 bases and J gave up 4 bases; unmatched junction bases: 1. CDR3 region: CASNRGPYGYTF. The CDR3 nucleotides read TGTGCCAGTAACAGGGGGCCCTATGGCTACACCTTC.

At least ten counts were recorded for this clonotype. This chain uses TRBV7-3 with TRBJ2-2; a weak D match, TRBD1 (5 bases). The CDR3 is 15 residues long. Germline values: CDR1 SGHTA, CDR2 FQGTGA. Trimming took 5 bases from V and 0 from J, leaving 10 bases between them. The CDR3 coding sequence is TGTGCCAGCAGCGCTACAGGTGCGAACACCGGGGAGCTGTTTTTT. It encodes CASSATGANTGELFF. The variable domain in full, completed from reference TRBV7-3 and TRBJ2-2, reads GAGVSQTPSNKVTEKGKYVELRCDPISGHTALYWYRQSLGQGPEFLIYFQGTGAADDSGLPNDRFFAVRPEGSVSTLKIQRTERGDSAVYLCASSATGANTGELFFGEGSRLTVL.

This clonotype has ten or more counts. The chain employs TRBV24-1 and TRBJ2-1; D is unclear. Trimming stripped 4 bases from V and 5 bases from J, with 14 bases between. The CDR3 is 15 residues long. Germline assignment: CDR1 KGHDR and CDR2 SFDVKD. The CDR3 spells CATSDPGRNNNEQFF. CDR3 DNA: TGTGCCACCAGTGACCCCGGCCGGAACAACAATGAGCAGTTCTTC.

This rearrangement joins TRBV7-3 to TRBJ1-6; 8 bases align to TRBD1. The CDR3 runs to 18 residues. The V and J ends lost 4 bases and 7 bases, in that order; junction bases with no gene match: 15. Germline V gives CDR1 SGHTA, CDR2 FQGTGA. CDR3 DNA sequence: TGTGCCAGCAGCTCACCACCAACAGGACAGGGATACAATTCACCCCTCCACTTT. Protein sequence: CASSSPPTGQGYNSPLHF.

At least ten counts were recorded for this clonotype. The chain is built from TRBV3-1 and TRBJ1-6; D remains unclear. This CDR3 comprises 15 residues. The V end was cut by 4 bases, the J end by 5 bases, with 12 bases between. Germline V gene sequence: CDR1 LGHDT, CDR2 YNNKEL (reference sequence). For the CDR3, the DNA is TGTGCCAGCAGCCTTGATTTACGGGATAATTCACCCCTCCACTTT. It specifies CASSLDLRDNSPLHF.

This clonotype was seen repeatedly, ten times or more. J is TRBJ2-1 and V is TRBV9; 7 nucleotides align to TRBD2. V was clipped by 0 bases and J by 2 bases; unmatched bases: 2. The CDR3 is 15 residues long. In germline, CDR1 is SGDLS, CDR2 YYNGEE. CDR3 amino acids: CASSVGGGAYNEQFF. CDR3 in DNA: TGTGCCAGCAGCGTAGGTGGGGGGGCCTACAATGAGCAGTTCTTC. Full variable domain (remainder filled in from reference TRBV9 and TRBJ2-1): DSGVTQTPKHLITATGQRVTLRCSPRSGDLSVYWYQQSLDQGLQFLIQYYNGEERAKGNILERFSAQQFPDLHSELNLSSLELGDSALYFCASSVGGGAYNEQFFGPGTRLTVL.

This clonotype was recorded at least ten times. The chain has TRBV5-1 and TRBJ2-7; 12 nucleotides match TRBD2. This CDR3 is built from 15 residues. The V gene end was trimmed by 3 bases and the J gene end by 3 bases; junction bases not matched to a gene: 4. The germline V gene has CDR1 SGHRS and CDR2 YFSETQ. The CDR3 region has the DNA TGCGCCAGCAGCTCCGGACTAGCGGGGATCTACGAGCAGTACTTC. Translating gives CASSSGLAGIYEQYF.

J is TRBJ2-5 and V is TRBV25-1; D might be TRBD1 (5 bases). CDR1 and CDR2 from the germline V gene are MGHDK and SYGVNS. The CDR3 is made up of 15 amino acids. Trimming removed 3 bases from V and 2 bases from J, with 13 bases in between. CDR3 nucleotides: TGTGCCAGCAGTGAGTTCACAGGTAGACAAGAGACCCAGTACTTC. Translating it yields CASSEFTGRQETQYF. The full variable domain, in which reference TRBV25-1 and TRBJ2-5 provide the parts outside the CDR3, is EADIYQTPRYLVIGTGKKITLECSQTMGHDKMYWYQQDPGMELHLIHYSYGVNSTEKGDLSSESTVSRIRTEHFPLTLESARPSHTSQYLCASSEFTGRQETQYFGPGTRLLVL.

Turning to this clonotype: This sequence may be a read error, since a much larger clone differs from it by one base. V gene TRBV7-2 combines with J gene TRBJ1-3; 12 bases are shared with TRBD1. Germline CDR1 is SGHTA and CDR2 is FQGNSA. The CDR3 contains 16 residues. CDR3 coding DNA: TGTGCCAGCAGCCAGGGACAGGGGGCGCGTGGAAACACCCTATATTTT. Translated: CASSQGQGARGNTLYF.

J is TRBJ2-7 and V is TRBV29-1; 12 bases line up with TRBD2. J gave up 6 bases and V 6 bases, and 12 bases lay outside the gene matches. This CDR3 spans 15 amino acids. Germline CDR1 reads SQVTM; CDR2 reads ANQGSEA. The CDR3 sequence: CSVRMSSGRAAEQYF. The CDR3 DNA sequence: TGCAGCGTCCGAATGTCTAGCGGGAGGGCCGCCGAGCAGTACTTC.

V is TRBV7-6 and J is TRBJ1-5, with 9 nucleotides matching TRBD1. The J segment lost 6 bases and the V segment lost 5 bases, leaving 5 bases of the junction unmatched. The CDR3 is 14 amino acids. Germline-derived CDR1 and CDR2 are SGHVS and FNYEAQ. The CDR3 loop reads CASSQQGASQPQHF. CDR3 sequence (DNA): TGTGCCAGCAGCCAACAGGGGGCGAGTCAGCCCCAGCATTTT. Supplemented by reference TRBV7-6 and TRBJ1-5, the full variable domain reads GAGVSQSPRYKVTKRGQDVALRCDPISGHVSLYWYRQALGQGPEFLTYFNYEAQQDKSGLPNDRFSAERPEGSISTLTIQRTEQRDSAMYRCASSQQGASQPQHFGDGTRLSIL.

This clonotype was counted ten times or more. V is TRBV24-1 and J is TRBJ2-2, with D perhaps matching TRBD2 (6 bases). Germline values: CDR1 KGHDR, CDR2 SFDVKD. The germline V and J ends were trimmed by 9 bases and 7 bases, with 11 bases remaining between them. This CDR3 region has 12 residues. The CDR3 nucleotides are TGTGCCACCGGAGGGGTTCACGGGGAGCTGTTTTTT. Translated: CATGGVHGELFF.

The chain couples TRBV9 to TRBJ1-4, with 12 bases fitting TRBD1. The CDR3 has 16 amino acids. The trim removed 3 bases at V and 6 bases at J, leaving 6 bases unmatched. The germline gives CDR1 SGDLS, CDR2 YYNGEE. CDR3 sequence: CASSGHRDRGHEKLFF. In DNA, the CDR3 is TGTGCCAGCAGCGGACACCGGGACAGGGGGCATGAAAAACTGTTTTTT.

This clonotype was counted between two and nine times. Here the CDR3 reads CASSGLQGNRHGYTF. In DNA, the CDR3 is TGTGCCAGCAGCGGGCTTCAGGGGAACCGTCATGGCTACACCTTC. The genes are TRBV6-5 and TRBJ1-2, with a possible D match to TRBD1 (6 bases). CDR3 length equals 15 residues. V shed 6 bases and J shed 6 bases, with 20 bases lying between them. CDR1 is MNHEY, CDR2 SVGAGI, per germline.